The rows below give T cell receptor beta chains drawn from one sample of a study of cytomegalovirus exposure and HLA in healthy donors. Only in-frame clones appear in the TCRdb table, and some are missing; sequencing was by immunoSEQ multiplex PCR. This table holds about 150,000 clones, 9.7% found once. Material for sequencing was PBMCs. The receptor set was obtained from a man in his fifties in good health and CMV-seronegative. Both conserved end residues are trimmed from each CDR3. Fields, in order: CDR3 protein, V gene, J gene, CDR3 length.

ATSPDGSGTADYEQY	TRBV15	TRBJ2-7	15
ASSPGTENNEQF	TRBV19	TRBJ2-1	12
ASSDLGTSLLGNTIY	TRBV6-1	TRBJ1-3	15
ASSTARDQETQY	TRBV19	TRBJ2-5	12
ASSQVSSSGNTGELF	TRBV4-2	TRBJ2-2	15
AIRPGGRSDTQY	TRBV7-2	TRBJ2-3	12
ASSARLVDETQY	TRBV6-1	TRBJ2-5	12
ASSLAHQATNTEAF	TRBV5-4	TRBJ1-1	14
ASSLTGASYNSPLH	TRBV11-2	TRBJ1-6	14
ASSQERAGITEAF	TRBV14	TRBJ1-1	13
ASSLAGGETQY	TRBV11-3	TRBJ2-5	11
ASSSQGTGGNYEQY	TRBV7-6	TRBJ2-7	14
ASSYYDRGGNQPQH	TRBV7-9	TRBJ1-5	14
ASSLGLAGALDGLRTDTQY	TRBV14	TRBJ2-3	19
ASSLTSGSNEQF	TRBV28	TRBJ2-1	12
ASSPGQGYTDTQY	TRBV5-4	TRBJ2-3	13
ASTLRPLTGSNTGELF	TRBV5-1	TRBJ2-2	16
ASSVSVSYNSPLH	TRBV9	TRBJ1-6	13
ASSPPFGEQF	TRBV4-2	TRBJ2-1	10
ASSHPGTSGPYVDTQY	TRBV4-1	TRBJ2-3	16
ASSSSRLVSLNYEQY	TRBV28	TRBJ2-7	15
ASGYSGGSNQPQH	TRBV27	TRBJ1-5	13
ASSLQSNQPQH	TRBV5-6	TRBJ1-5	11
ASSSRTDTPTDTQY	TRBV5-1	TRBJ2-3	14
ASSQEKGTDTQY	TRBV4-2	TRBJ2-3	12
ASSENPGQGNTEAF	TRBV7-9	TRBJ1-1	14
ASSLEALAGGYEQY	TRBV7-8	TRBJ2-7	14
ASSLQGGQETQY	TRBV28	TRBJ2-5	12
ASSPGQGGEKLF	TRBV18	TRBJ1-4	12
ASSADYNEQF	TRBV9	TRBJ2-1	10
SSPGTGVPGAEQF	TRBV29-1	TRBJ2-1	13
ASSVGAGGDYEQY	TRBV9	TRBJ2-7	13
ASTLGAEITDTQY	TRBV6-1	TRBJ2-3	13
ASSLVGMQEAF	TRBV5-1	TRBJ1-1	11
ATRGQGDSNYGYT	TRBV10-3	TRBJ1-2	13
ASSLAKTGGNEQF	TRBV5-1	TRBJ2-1	13
ASSARTGTIY	TRBV28	TRBJ1-3	10
ASSRGDHTYEQY	TRBV6-5	TRBJ2-7	12
ASRGGVTTDTQY	TRBV2	TRBJ2-3	12
ASSYLDRGRGELF	TRBV28	TRBJ2-2	13
SVEGQATYEQY	TRBV29-1	TRBJ2-7	11
ASSLDSSGNTIY	TRBV7-9	TRBJ1-3	12
ASSPRQGAGEKLF	TRBV18	TRBJ1-4	13
ARRVPLSGNTIY	TRBV2	TRBJ1-3	12
ASSLAGGNTGELF	TRBV5-4	TRBJ2-2	13
ASRTTGGENTIY	TRBV28	TRBJ1-3	12
ASSLTGTGGGYT	TRBV7-8	TRBJ1-2	12
ASSYDRYYEQY	TRBV5-6	-	11
ASSHGRSYEQY	TRBV4-2	TRBJ2-7	11
AWSTNGASNIQY	TRBV30	TRBJ2-4	12
ASSLELVGGDTQY	TRBV5-1	TRBJ2-3	13
AWGGLGEKLF	TRBV30	TRBJ1-4	10
ASSTFRGTGPHEQY	TRBV19	TRBJ2-7	14
ASSLDLRGIDEQY	TRBV5-1	TRBJ2-7	13
ASSLDVSGDQETQY	TRBV5-1	TRBJ2-5	14
ASSLVGGRPVGELF	TRBV7-2	TRBJ2-2	14
ASRAQRRSGKLF	TRBV5-6	TRBJ1-4	12
ASSLRGQGNTIY	TRBV27	TRBJ1-3	12
ATLAGGSYNEQF	TRBV10-2	TRBJ2-1	12